By share of the sample, the clone carrying this TCR beta chain is medium-sized. Antigen specificity is unknown. Other DNA sequences in this specimen translate into the identical CDR3. Sample time point: 20-29 weeks after completion of therapy. Drug-resistant or recurrent cytomegalovirus affected these solid-organ transplant recipient patients. With 4 bases removed from V and 7 bases from J, the gap between germline ends came to 8 bases. The CDR3 length is 11 residues. Germline CDR1 reads PRHDT; CDR2 reads FYEKMQ (reference sequence). The source of the sample is a study of T cell therapy after organ transplantation. Study as a whole: A median of 1.92 x 10^8 CMV-specific T cells was infused in 2 to 6 doses. Points from the study as a whole: Effects of concurrent antirejection and antiviral medications were not evaluable. Nonresponders had marked pretherapy clonal expansions and little post-therapy change.

Assay used: immunoSEQ multiplex PCR; TCRdb lists only in-frame clones, some missing. The table lists around 19,000 clones, roughly 84% of them singletons, with 36% in the top ten. This chain connects TRBV13 to TRBJ2-7, with D unclear. The sequence was collected from a human patient who had received a solid organ transplant and had CMV disease. Certain T cells may be donor cells from the graft. The sample here was CD8+ T cells from blood, taken after autologous CMV-specific T cell therapy. CDR3 residues: CASSSLGEQYF. CDR3 DNA: TGTGCCAGCAGCTCTCTAGGAGAGCAGTACTTC.